Listed here are 28 T cell receptor beta chains from one sample, sequenced in a study of OX40 agonist ivuxolimab in advanced cancers. Produced via immunoSEQ multiplex PCR; TCRdb's table is partial and in-frame only. The sample lists some 14,000 clones, more than 75% seen once, with about 40% in the top ten. The starting material was CD4+ or CD8+ T cells sorted from blood, obtained in a trial of the OX40 agonist ivuxolimab. These receptors came from an adult with an advanced solid tumor such as melanoma, head and neck, liver or kidney cancer.

This clone occurred a few times. The rearrangement links TRBV27 to TRBJ2-7; the D gene is possibly TRBD2 (5 bases). The CDR3 contains 14 residues. The V gene's germline CDR1 is MNHEY and CDR2 SMNVEV (reference sequence). V lost 5 bases and J lost 2, with 13 bases in between. CDR3 sequence (DNA): TGTGCCAGCAGTGATACAGCCGGGGCCTACGAGCAGTACTTC. Its protein is CASSDTAGAYEQYF.

The chain recombines TRBV19 with TRBJ2-7; a possible D gene is TRBD1 (7 bases). Deletions cut 10 bases from V and 7 bases from J, with 23 bases between. This CDR3 has 14 residues. Per germline, CDR1 LNHDA and CDR2 SQIVND (reference sequence). The CDR3 region has the DNA TGTGCCACCAGGGGTTCTAGCCAGGGGGGAGAGCAGTACTTC. Translated, it gives CATRGSSQGGEQYF.

The chain joins TRBV5-4 to TRBJ2-5; the D gene is possibly TRBD1 (6 bases). This CDR3 is 15 amino acids long. V was clipped by 3 bases and J by 5 bases, with 17 bases between them. Germline CDR1 reads SGHNT; CDR2 reads YYREEE (reference sequence). DNA of the CDR3: TGTGCCAGCAGCTACCCCCAGGGGACCCAGGAGACCCAGTACTTC. Protein product: CASSYPQGTQETQYF.

The chain is built from TRBV29-1 and TRBJ2-7; D perhaps matches TRBD1 (5 bases). Germline V gene data show CDR1 as SQVTM and CDR2 as ANQGSEA. This CDR3 is 14 amino acids long. V was shortened by 0 bases and J by 1 base, with 10 bases between the two germline ends. The CDR3: CSVEDDSNSYEQYF. In nucleotides, the CDR3 is TGCAGCGTTGAAGACGACAGCAATTCCTACGAGCAGTACTTC.

The rearrangement links TRBV28 to TRBJ1-5; D is ambiguous. V lost 2 bases and J 4 bases, leaving 9 bases between the germline ends. CDR3 length equals 14 residues. Germline CDR1 reads MDHEN; CDR2 reads SYDVKM. This CDR3 reads CASSLLGRNQPQHF. The CDR3 region has the DNA TGTGCCAGCAGTTTACTCGGAAGAAATCAGCCCCAGCATTTT.

The chain is built from TRBV7-3 and TRBJ2-7; 8 bases fit TRBD2. Per the germline V gene, CDR1 is SGHTA and CDR2 is FQGTGA. After removal of 4 bases from V and 7 bases from J, the junction contained 6 bases not matched to a gene. The CDR3 extends over 13 amino acids. CDR3 amino acids: CASSSGLELEQYF. CDR3 bases: TGTGCCAGCAGCTCGGGACTAGAGTTGGAGCAGTACTTC. Looking up the rest from reference TRBV7-3 and TRBJ2-7 gives the full variable domain: GAGVSQTPSNKVTEKGKYVELRCDPISGHTALYWYRQSLGQGPEFLIYFQGTGAADDSGLPNDRFFAVRPEGSVSTLKIQRTERGDSAVYLCASSSGLELEQYFGPGTRLTVT.

This chain joins TRBV5-1 and TRBJ1-1, with unresolved D. CDR1 and CDR2 (germline): SGHRS, YFSETQ. This CDR3 region has 13 residues. Deletions cut 0 bases from V and 5 bases from J, with 8 bases between. In DNA form, the CDR3 reads TGCGCCAGCAGCTTGGACGGGTGGACTGAAGCTTTCTTT. Translation: CASSLDGWTEAFF.

The CDR3, as DNA: TGTGCCAGCAGCTTAATAGACGGGGTGCACACAGATACGCAGTATTTT. Its translation is CASSLIDGVHTDTQYF. This rearrangement joins TRBV7-3 to TRBJ2-3; possible D gene TRBD2, 5 bases. This CDR3 comprises 16 residues. CDR1 SGHTA and CDR2 FQGTGA come from the germline V gene. V was pared by 1 base and J by 2 bases, with 13 bases between.

In DNA form, the CDR3 reads TGCGCCAGCAGCCCGGACTGGGGGCGGTTAGAGACCCAGTACTTC. Translated, it gives CASSPDWGRLETQYF. The rearrangement joins TRBV5-1 to TRBJ2-5, with TRBD1 as a possible D gene (6 bases). V gave up 4 bases and J gave up 4 bases, with 17 bases separating them. CDR3 length: 15 residues. Looked up from germline, CDR1 is SGHRS and CDR2 is YFSETQ. Full variable domain (rest looked up from reference TRBV5-1 and TRBJ2-5): KAGVTQTPRYLIKTRGQQVTLSCSPISGHRSVSWYQQTPGQGLQFLFEYFSETQRNKGNFPGRFSGRQFSNSRSEMNVSTLELGDSALYLCASSPDWGRLETQYFGPGTRLLVL.

The V call is TRBV5-5, the J call TRBJ2-7; possibly TRBD1 for D (5 bases). CDR3 length equals 15 residues. Trimming took off 0 bases at V and 0 bases at J, with 10 bases between the two ends. Germline V gene lookup returns CDR1 SGHKS and CDR2 YYEKEE (reference sequence). This CDR3 is CASSLGGASSYEQYF. Written as DNA, the CDR3 is TGTGCCAGCAGCTTGGGTGGGGCCAGCTCCTACGAGCAGTACTTC.

The chain combines TRBV4-1 with TRBJ1-4; D not certain. CDR1 and CDR2 (germline): MGHRA, YSYEKL. CDR3 length equals 15 residues. V was cut by 0 bases and J by 5 bases, with 10 bases left in between. DNA for the CDR3: TGCGCCAGCAGCCAAGACAGGTTGTGGAATGAAAAACTGTTTTTT. Protein sequence: CASSQDRLWNEKLFF.

This clone came up once. The V gene is TRBV7-3, the J gene TRBJ2-7; D may be TRBD1 (6 bases). CDR3 size: 16 residues. Trimming removed 3 bases at V and 0 bases at J, with 15 bases between. CDR1 SGHTA and CDR2 FQGTGA come from the germline V gene. CDR3 sequence: CASSFETGELSYEQYF. As DNA, the CDR3 is TGTGCCAGCAGCTTTGAGACAGGCGAACTCTCCTACGAGCAGTACTTC.

The J gene is TRBJ2-7, the V gene TRBV27; 7 bases align to TRBD1. With 0 bases clipped from V and 4 bases from J, the junction kept 0 bases outside the gene matches. Germline V gene data show CDR1 as MNHEY and CDR2 as SMNVEV (reference sequence). The CDR3 length is 13 residues. The CDR3 DNA is TGTGCCAGCAGTTTATCGGACAGGTACGAGCAGTACTTC. This sequence encodes CASSLSDRYEQYF.

The chain uses TRBV7-9 and TRBJ2-3, with D possibly being TRBD2 (6 bases). V lost 2 bases to trimming and J lost 4 bases, with 19 bases between them. Germline CDR1 reads SEHNR; CDR2 reads FQNEAQ (reference sequence). The CDR3 extends over 17 amino acids. CDR3 DNA: TGTGCCAGCAGCTTACCTGACCTTGGGGGGAGCGCAGATACGCAGTATTTT. Amino acids: CASSLPDLGGSADTQYF.

With regard to this clone: Within the sample, other DNA sequences also encode this same CDR3. The chain links TRBV28 to TRBJ1-5; 8 bases fit TRBD1. CDR3 size: 15 residues. CDR1 is MDHEN and CDR2 is SYDVKM in the germline V gene. Unmatched junction bases numbered 12, after V lost 5 bases and J lost 9 bases. As DNA, the CDR3 is TGTGCCAGCAGTCAAGGGACAGGAGTAATCTGGCCCCAGCATTTT. This sequence encodes CASSQGTGVIWPQHF. Full variable domain (missing parts from reference TRBV28 and TRBJ1-5): DVKVTQSSRYLVKRTGEKVFLECVQDMDHENMFWYRQDPGLGLRLIYFSYDVKMKEKGDIPEGYSVSREKKERFSLILESASTNQTSMYLCASSQGTGVIWPQHFGDGTRLSIL.

V and J are TRBV28 and TRBJ1-4, with 11 bases that match TRBD1. This CDR3 has 15 residues. V dropped 6 bases and J dropped 8; count of bases not matched to a gene: 8. Germline V gene lookup returns CDR1 MDHEN and CDR2 SYDVKM. The CDR3 loop is CASRREDRGLEKLFF. CDR3 DNA sequence: TGTGCCAGCAGGAGGGAGGACAGGGGGCTGGAAAAACTGTTTTTT.

This chain joins TRBV13 and TRBJ1-4, with TRBD1 identical over 12 bases. In germline, CDR1 is PRHDT, CDR2 FYEKMQ (reference sequence). This CDR3 comprises 17 residues. The ends lost 5 bases at V and 0 bases at J; junction bases unmatched: 4. CDR3 DNA sequence: TGTGCCAGCAGCGCCCGGGACAGGGGGCCAACTAATGAAAAACTGTTTTTT. Its protein is CASSARDRGPTNEKLFF.

The chain combines TRBV5-1 with TRBJ1-1; D uncertain. CDR1 and CDR2 (germline): SGHRS, YFSETQ. V lost 0 bases to trimming and J lost 0 bases, with 9 bases between them. The CDR3 contains 15 residues. CDR3 sequence: CASSLAEQLNTEAFF. Written as DNA, the CDR3 is TGCGCCAGCAGCTTGGCCGAACAGCTGAACACTGAAGCTTTCTTT.

This sequence joins TRBV27 and TRBJ2-3; D is perhaps TRBD2 (6 bases). The CDR3 loop spans 16 amino acids. CDR1 and CDR2 (germline): MNHEY, SMNVEV (reference sequence). The germline V and J ends were trimmed by 5 bases and 1 base, with 16 bases remaining between them. In DNA, the CDR3 is TGTGCCAGCAGTCGGCGGGGTGGGGGTGGCACAGATACGCAGTATTTT. It translates to CASSRRGGGGTDTQYF.

V gene TRBV7-9 combines with J gene TRBJ1-1, with D possibly being TRBD1 (6 bases). V gave up 5 bases and J gave up 4 bases, with 14 bases separating them. This CDR3 comprises 14 residues. The germline V gene encodes CDR1 SEHNR and CDR2 FQNEAQ (reference sequence). CDR3 in DNA: TGTGCCAGCAGCCCGCCTGAAGGGGGCACTGAAGCTTTCTTT. Translated: CASSPPEGGTEAFF. The full variable domain, completed using reference TRBV7-9 and TRBJ1-1, is DTGVSQNPRHKITKRGQNVTFRCDPISEHNRLYWYRQTLGQGPEFLTYFQNEAQLEKSRLLSDRFSAERPKGSFSTLEIQRTEQGDSAMYLCASSPPEGGTEAFFGQGTRLTVV.

The genes are TRBV29-1 and TRBJ2-2; unclear D gene. Trimming shortened V by 7 bases and J by 1 base, and 13 bases separated the two germline ends. The CDR3 spans 14 residues. The V gene's germline CDR1 is SQVTM and CDR2 ANQGSEA. CDR3 nucleotide sequence: TGCAGCGCCCTTCGAGATCGGAACACCGGGGAGCTGTTTTTT. It translates to CSALRDRNTGELFF.

The V and J genes are TRBV7-3 and TRBJ2-5; no firm D call. Trimming removed 5 bases from V and 5 bases from J, with 12 bases in between. This CDR3 is built from 13 residues. In germline, CDR1 is SGHTA, CDR2 FQGTGA. CDR3: CASSLDEDETQYF. The CDR3 nucleotides are TGTGCCAGCAGCCTAGACGAGGATGAGACCCAGTACTTC. The variable domain in full, with the rest retrieved from reference TRBV7-3 and TRBJ2-5, is GAGVSQTPSNKVTEKGKYVELRCDPISGHTALYWYRQSLGQGPEFLIYFQGTGAADDSGLPNDRFFAVRPEGSVSTLKIQRTERGDSAVYLCASSLDEDETQYFGPGTRLLVL.

V is TRBV4-1 and J is TRBJ1-6; maybe TRBD1 (5 bases). The CDR3 loop spans 15 amino acids. With 4 bases removed from V and 8 bases from J, the gap between germline ends came to 15 bases. Germline assignment: CDR1 MGHRA and CDR2 YSYEKL. DNA of the CDR3: TGCGCCAGCAGCCTCACGGGGGGGATGTATTCACCCCTCCACTTT. This codes for CASSLTGGMYSPLHF.

CDR3 loop: CASSEVLSYEQYF. The CDR3 DNA reads as TGTGCCAGCAGTGAAGTTCTGTCCTACGAGCAGTACTTC. The chain recombines TRBV2 with TRBJ2-7; no clear D. This CDR3 has 13 residues. Trimming stripped 1 base from V and 1 base from J, with 5 bases between. Germline CDR1 reads SNHLY; CDR2 reads FYNNEI.

The chain has TRBV4-2 and TRBJ2-1; weak D call: TRBD1 (5 bases). The CDR3 extends over 16 amino acids. The germline gives CDR1 LGHNA, CDR2 YNFKEQ. The V end was cut by 1 base, the J end by 3 bases, with 13 bases between. In DNA form, the CDR3 reads TGTGCCAGCAGCCAAGGGTTCCAGGGAATCTACAATGAGCAGTTCTTC. Residues: CASSQGFQGIYNEQFF.

This clone was counted a single time. The chain has TRBV7-8 and TRBJ1-5, with D perhaps TRBD1 (5 bases). CDR3 length: 12 residues. Deletions cut 3 bases from V and 9 bases from J, with 9 bases between. Germline CDR1 SGHVS, CDR2 FQNEAQ. The CDR3 is CASSFPGLPQHF. The DNA of the CDR3 is TGTGCCAGCAGCTTCCCAGGGTTGCCCCAGCATTTT.

The chain links TRBV5-1 to TRBJ2-2; D gene ambiguous. The ends were cut back, 2 bases at V and 2 bases at J, with 1 base in the middle. CDR3 length equals 12 residues. CDR1 and CDR2 (germline): SGHRS, YFSETQ. Here the CDR3 reads CASSFNTGELFF. The DNA for the CDR3 is TGCGCCAGCAGCTTTAACACCGGGGAGCTGTTTTTT. Full variable domain (missing parts from reference TRBV5-1 and TRBJ2-2): KAGVTQTPRYLIKTRGQQVTLSCSPISGHRSVSWYQQTPGQGLQFLFEYFSETQRNKGNFPGRFSGRQFSNSRSEMNVSTLELGDSALYLCASSFNTGELFFGEGSRLTVL.

This clone came up a few times. J is TRBJ2-2 and V is TRBV30; D unresolved. The CDR3 runs to 11 residues. Germline V gives CDR1 GTSNPN, CDR2 SVGIG (reference sequence). Trimming removed 0 bases from V and 6 bases from J, with 2 bases in between. This chain's CDR3 is CAWSVAGELFF. CDR3 in DNA: TGTGCCTGGAGTGTAGCCGGGGAGCTGTTTTTT.